The present TCR beta chain was sequenced within a study of CD8 T cells in Susac syndrome. CD8+ and CD4+ T cells taken from blood had their TCR beta sequenced. Healthy donors acted as controls, with matching for age and sex. Negative isolation yielded the CD8+ and CD4+ T cells, while FACS enriched the TEMRA cells. The CDR3 runs to 15 residues. From germline, CDR1 is LGHNA and CDR2 YNFKEQ. V shed 1 base and J shed 6 bases, with 12 bases lying between them. Random-hexamer reverse transcription was applied to about 0.45 to 1 ug RNA. The amplification used immunoSEQ multiplex PCR on TCR beta CDR3; it spanned 54 Vbeta and 13 Jbeta. TCRdb reprocessed the immunoSEQ multiplex PCR reads with MiXCR, giving one entry per CDR3 protein. Here the sample spans more than 65,000 distinct CDR3 sequences, 85% to 95% being singletons.

The chain recombines TRBV4-2 with TRBJ2-2; maybe TRBD2 (5 bases). The receptor comes from a human donor in good health. The sample taken for sequencing was CD8+ T cells from PBMCs. The CDR3 reads CASSQVSTEAGELFF. CDR3 DNA sequence: TGTGCCAGCAGCCAAGTATCAACGGAGGCCGGGGAGCTGTTTTTT.